Listed here is a single T cell receptor beta chain. Its antigen is as yet unknown. CDR1 and CDR2 from the germline V gene are LNHDA and SQIVND (reference sequence). Trimming removed 6 bases at V and 4 bases at J, with 15 bases between. CDR3 length: 14 amino acids. The entry originates in a study of T cell responses to AZD1222 COVID-19 vaccine. The study, taken as a whole, reports: White British ancestry dominated among donors, who included more females, and clonal diversity was possibly underestimated. When two AZD1222 doses had been given, Spike-specific TCR breadth and depth rose. Per reports, nearly half of all spike-specific TCRs target regions that are unmutated in variants. The number of AZD1222 recipients seropositive at baseline was only six.

Sequencing was performed with immunoSEQ multiplex PCR; in TCRdb, only in-frame clones are kept and a portion is missing. This sample has 150,000 to 200,000 clones; around 94% occur once, and the top ten carry approximately 0.64%. Sequencing was performed on peripheral blood, taken on day 0 of AZD1222 vaccination. The chain recombines TRBV19 with TRBJ2-5; D remains unclear. The receptor's source is an adult in good health. The CDR3 DNA sequence: TGTGCCAGTAGCCAGACGGGCCCCCGAGAGACCCAGTACTTC. Protein sequence: CASSQTGPRETQYF.